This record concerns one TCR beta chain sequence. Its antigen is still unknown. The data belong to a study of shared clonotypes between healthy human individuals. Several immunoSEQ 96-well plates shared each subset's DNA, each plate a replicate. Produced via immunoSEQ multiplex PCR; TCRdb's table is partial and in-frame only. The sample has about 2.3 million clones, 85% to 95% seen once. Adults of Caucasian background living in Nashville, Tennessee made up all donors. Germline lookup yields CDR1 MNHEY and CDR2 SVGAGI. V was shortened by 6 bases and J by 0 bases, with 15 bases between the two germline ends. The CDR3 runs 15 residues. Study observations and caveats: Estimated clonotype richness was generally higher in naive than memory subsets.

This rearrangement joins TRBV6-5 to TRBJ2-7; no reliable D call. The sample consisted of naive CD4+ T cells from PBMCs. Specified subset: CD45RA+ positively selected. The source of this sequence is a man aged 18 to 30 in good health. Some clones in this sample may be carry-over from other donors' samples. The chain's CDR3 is CASSYARGRSYEQYF. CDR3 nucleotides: TGTGCCAGCAGCTACGCCCGTGGGCGCTCCTACGAGCAGTACTTC.